This TCR beta chain was observed in a study of shared clonotypes between healthy human individuals. The V end lost 6 bases, the J end lost 4 bases, and 9 bases lay between the germline ends. The germline CDR1 and CDR2 sequences are DFQATT and SNEGSKA (reference sequence). This CDR3 is 11 amino acids long. Sequencing was performed with immunoSEQ multiplex PCR; in TCRdb, only in-frame clones are kept and a portion is missing. The table shows around 480,000 clones, with almost 80% occurring only once. Study-wide results and caveats: Blood was the only sampled material, and tissue repertoires likely differ.

Comments on this clone: Its target is unknown.

The sequenced sample was PBMCs. This clonotype originated in a woman between 40 and 55 years old in good health. Some clones in this sample may be carry-over from other donors' samples. J is TRBJ1-1 and V is TRBV20-1; no clear D. CDR3 residues: CSAGRGTEAFF. CDR3 sequence (DNA): TGCAGTGCAGGTCGGGGCACTGAAGCTTTCTTT.